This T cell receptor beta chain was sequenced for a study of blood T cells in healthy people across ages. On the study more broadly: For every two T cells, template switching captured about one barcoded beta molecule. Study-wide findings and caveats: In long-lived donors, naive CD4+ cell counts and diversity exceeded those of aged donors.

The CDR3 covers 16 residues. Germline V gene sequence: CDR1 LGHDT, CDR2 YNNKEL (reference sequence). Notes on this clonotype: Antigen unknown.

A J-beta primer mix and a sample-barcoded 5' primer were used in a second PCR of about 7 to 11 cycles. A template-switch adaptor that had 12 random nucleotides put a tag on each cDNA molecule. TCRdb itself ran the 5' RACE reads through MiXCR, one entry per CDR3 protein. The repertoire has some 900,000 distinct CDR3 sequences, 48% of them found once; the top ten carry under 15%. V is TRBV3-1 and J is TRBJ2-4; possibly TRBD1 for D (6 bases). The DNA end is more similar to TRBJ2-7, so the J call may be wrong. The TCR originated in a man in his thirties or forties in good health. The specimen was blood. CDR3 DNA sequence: TGTGCCAGCAGCCAGACTACCGGCACAGGGAACTACGAGCAGTACTTC. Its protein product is CASSQTTGTGNYEQYF.